This T cell receptor beta chain was recovered during a study of T cells after somatic rescue of genetic block. This clone was detected only once. CDR3 length: 12 amino acids. Germline V lookup: CDR1 SEHNR, CDR2 FQNEAQ (reference sequence). V was clipped by 5 bases and J by 9 bases; unmatched bases: 4. Sequencing used immunoSEQ multiplex PCR; TCRdb keeps in-frame clones, though not all of them. The data show 14,000 to 15,000 clones, with about 70% seen just once and 12% to 15% held by the top ten. This TCR came from a boy aged 5 to 17. The chain joins TRBV7-9 to TRBJ2-1, with 7 bases aligning to TRBD1. Sequencing was done on a sample of peripheral blood mononuclear cells (PBMCs). As DNA, the CDR3 is TGTGCCAGCAGCAATAGGGACAGTGAGCAGTTCTTC. Translating gives CASSNRDSEQFF.